This is a list of T cell receptor beta chains from one sample in a study of blood T cell repertoires in COVID-19. Method: immunoSEQ multiplex PCR; TCRdb's copy keeps in-frame clones and lacks some. The repertoire has some 110,000 clones, 86% of them found once; the top ten carry 3.5% to 4.5%. The sequenced material came from peripheral blood. All receptors come from a man aged 40-55 years with acute or convalescent COVID-19. CDR3s include the opening cysteine and the closing phenylalanine or tryptophan. The D gene is left open where the match is weak. Part of the rows lack a size; the others show once, few, many or a class for expanded clones.

J gene	V gene	clone size	D gene	CDR3 DNA	CDR3 protein
TRBJ1-2	TRBV7-8	.	.	TGTGCCAGCAGCCCCCATACAGGAATATATGGCTACACCTTC	CASSPHTGIYGYTF
TRBJ1-4	TRBV19	once	.	TGTGCCAGTAGTCGGCTGGGGCAATTTCGTGAAAAACTGTTTTTT	CASSRLGQFREKLFF
TRBJ2-3	TRBV11-1	.	TRBD1	TGTGCCAGCAGCACGGGGACAGGGTTAAGCACAGATACGCAGTATTTT	CASSTGTGLSTDTQYF
TRBJ1-2	TRBV14	.	.	TGTGCCAGCAGCCAAGGCGGCGGCTACTATGGCTACACCTTC	CASSQGGGYYGYTF
TRBJ2-5	TRBV11-3	.	.	TGTGCCAGCAGCTTAGTCCGGGGGGAGACCCAGTACTTC	CASSLVRGETQYF
TRBJ2-2	TRBV7-2	.	.	TGTGCCAGCAGCTTGCGGACGGGACATCGGACCGGGGAGCTGTTTTTT	CASSLRTGHRTGELFF
TRBJ1-5	TRBV19	once	.	TGTGCCAGTAGCTATAGCAATCAGCCCCAGCATTTT	CASSYSNQPQHF
TRBJ2-7	TRBV29-1	.	TRBD2	TGCAGCGTTAAACTAGCGGGAGAGATCCACGAGCAGTACTTC	CSVKLAGEIHEQYF
TRBJ2-7	TRBV6-2/TRBV6-3	.	TRBD1	TGTGCCAGCAGTTACATCTCGACAGGGTACGAGCAGTACTTC	CASSYISTGYEQYF
TRBJ1-3	TRBV6-5	.	.	TGTGCCAGCAGTTACTCCGGTCCTGGAAACACCATATATTTT	CASSYSGPGNTIYF
TRBJ1-2	TRBV6-5	.	TRBD1	TGTGCCAGCAGTTACTTTCAGGGGGCGGCCGGCTACACCTTC	CASSYFQGAAGYTF
TRBJ2-2	TRBV5-1	.	.	TGCGCCAGCAGCTTCCGTTTCGGCGCGGACACCGGGGAGCTGTTTTTT	CASSFRFGADTGELFF
TRBJ2-1	TRBV7-3	.	.	TGTGCCAGCAGCTTAGGGGCAGGGAACTACAATGAGCAGTTCTTC	CASSLGAGNYNEQFF
TRBJ2-2	TRBV18	few	TRBD2	TGTGCCAGCTCACCACCGACTAGCGGGAGAGGGGAGCTGTTTTTT	CASSPPTSGRGELFF
TRBJ1-1	TRBV30	.	.	TGTGCCTGGAGTGTATGGGGGGGCCGGTTTGGTTCTGAAGCTTTCTTT	CAWSVWGGRFGSEAFF
TRBJ2-1	TRBV18	.	.	TGTGCCAGCTCACCACGGACTACTTTATCCTACAATGAGCAGTTCTTC	CASSPRTTLSYNEQFF
TRBJ2-2	TRBV14	.	TRBD1	TGTGCCAGCAGCCCGGGACAGGGAAACACCGGGGAGCTGTTTTTT	CASSPGQGNTGELFF
TRBJ1-5	TRBV12-3/TRBV12-4	.	.	TGTGCCAGCAGGATAACGGGCAATCAGCCCCAGCATTTT	CASRITGNQPQHF
TRBJ2-3	TRBV7-9	.	TRBD2	TGTGCCAGCAACAGACTAGCGGGGGCAGATACGCAGTATTTT	CASNRLAGADTQYF
TRBJ1-2	TRBV10-1	.	.	TGCGCCAGCAGGAGAGAGGGCTACACCTTC	CASRREGYTF
TRBJ2-5	TRBV7-8	.	.	TGTGCCAGCAGCTCGTTAGCGTCACAAGAGACCCAGTACTTC	CASSSLASQETQYF
TRBJ1-5	TRBV5-1	.	TRBD1	TGCGCCAGCAGCCCCGGGACAGGGGATCAGCCCCAGCATTTT	CASSPGTGDQPQHF
TRBJ1-6	TRBV5-1	.	TRBD1	TGCGCCAGCAGCTTGCCGGACAGGGGTAATTCACCCCTCCACTTT	CASSLPDRGNSPLHF
TRBJ1-4	TRBV23-1	.	TRBD1	TGCGCCAGCAGACTCAGAGGGGACAGGGGAGATGCAACTAATGAAAAACTGTTTTTT	CASRLRGDRGDATNEKLFF
TRBJ1-5	TRBV7-2	.	TRBD1	TGTGCCAGCAGCTTAGTCGCAGGGGGCGGTCAGCCCCAGCATTTT	CASSLVAGGGQPQHF
TRBJ1-6	TRBV5-1	.	.	TGCGCCAGCGGGCAGGGTGAGAGAAATTCACCCCTCCACTTT	CASGQGERNSPLHF
TRBJ1-2	TRBV12-3/TRBV12-4	.	.	TGTGCCAGCAGTTTATTTGGCCGTGGCTACACCTTC	CASSLFGRGYTF
TRBJ1-2	TRBV4-2	.	TRBD1	TGTGCCAGCAGCCGGACAGGGGGTGGCTACACCTTC	CASSRTGGGYTF
TRBJ1-2	TRBV10-1	once	.	TGCGCCAGCAGTGAGGGGGCGGACTATGGCTACACCTTC	CASSEGADYGYTF
TRBJ2-7	TRBV18	once	TRBD2	TGTGCCAGCTCACCCGGACTAGCGGGAGACGAGCAGTACTTC	CASSPGLAGDEQYF
TRBJ2-5	TRBV5-5	.	.	TGTGCCAGCAGCTTGATGGGGGCGCTTGGTGAGACCCAGTACTTC	CASSLMGALGETQYF
TRBJ2-7	TRBV29-1	.	TRBD1	TGCAGCGCCTCCGGGACAGAATACGAGCAGTACTTC	CSASGTEYEQYF
TRBJ1-5	TRBV6-6	.	TRBD1	TGTGCCAGCAGTTCGTCAGGGGGCCGCAATCAGCCCCAGCATTTT	CASSSSGGRNQPQHF
TRBJ2-5	TRBV27	.	TRBD1	TGTGCCAGCAGTTTAGGGAGACAGGGAAATTTCGGGGAGACCCAGTACTTC	CASSLGRQGNFGETQYF
TRBJ2-1	TRBV10-3	.	.	TGTGCCATCAGCCAGGTGGCACAGACCAATGAGCAGTTCTTC	CAISQVAQTNEQFF
TRBJ1-6	TRBV6-5	.	.	TGTGCCAGCTCTTGGGAGAGCCGAGGGTTAGGACCCCTCCACTTT	CASSWESRGLGPLHF
TRBJ1-2	TRBV9	few	TRBD1	TGTGCCAGCAGCGTTCAGGACAGGGGTAACTATGGCTACACCTTC	CASSVQDRGNYGYTF
TRBJ1-2	TRBV30	.	TRBD1	TGTGCCTGGATGGCGACAGGGGGCGGCTACACCTTC	CAWMATGGGYTF
TRBJ1-1	TRBV19	few	.	TGTGCCAGTATCTCGGGTCGTTACACTGAAGCTTTCTTT	CASISGRYTEAFF
TRBJ1-4	TRBV19	.	.	TGTGCCAGTAGCAATGGACAGACAGAAAAACTGTTTTTT	CASSNGQTEKLFF
TRBJ2-3	TRBV5-6	few	.	TGTGCCAGCAGCTCGGGCTACAGGGGCACAGATACGCAGTATTTT	CASSSGYRGTDTQYF
TRBJ2-3	TRBV18	.	TRBD2	TGTGCCAGCTCAGGACTAGCGGGAGGGCCAACAGATACGCAGTATTTT	CASSGLAGGPTDTQYF